A selection of T cell receptor beta chains follows, all from one sample in a study of blood T cells in healthy people across ages. TCRdb used MiXCR to reprocess the 5' RACE reads, holding one entry per CDR3 protein. Among some 1.4 million distinct CDR3 sequences listed, approximately 42% were seen once. The sequencing input was blood. The origin of the receptors is a woman between 18 and 30 years old in good health. CDR3s include the opening cysteine and the closing phenylalanine or tryptophan. Each record gives: D gene, V gene, CDR3 length, clone size, J gene, CDR3 DNA, CDR3 protein. The D gene is left open where the match is weak. The size of a clone is reported for some rows only, either as once, few or many, or as a class for expanded clones.

d_call: TRBD2; v_call: TRBV5-1; cdr3_length: 18; clone_size: .; j_call: TRBJ2-1; cdr3_nt: TGCGCCAGCAGCTTGGGTCCCCGAGGGACTAGCGGGAGCAATGAGCAGTTCTTC; cdr3_aa: CASSLGPRGTSGSNEQFF
d_call: .; v_call: TRBV6-5; cdr3_length: 13; clone_size: many; j_call: TRBJ1-5; cdr3_nt: TGTGCCAGCAGTGGGGGGGGCAATCAGCCCCAGCATTTT; cdr3_aa: CASSGGGNQPQHF
d_call: .; v_call: TRBV30; cdr3_length: 14; clone_size: .; j_call: TRBJ2-7; cdr3_nt: TGTGCCTGGAGTGTACAGGACCTAGGGAGTACCCAGTACTTC; cdr3_aa: CAWSVQDLGSTQYF
d_call: .; v_call: TRBV2; cdr3_length: 18; clone_size: .; j_call: TRBJ2-3; cdr3_nt: TGTGCCAGCAGTGAAATGTGGTCGACTAGTAATCCCCATAATACGCAGTATTTT; cdr3_aa: CASSEMWSTSNPHNTQYF
d_call: .; v_call: TRBV9; cdr3_length: 13; clone_size: few; j_call: TRBJ2-7; cdr3_nt: TGTGCCAGCAGCGGAGAAGATGGCTACGAGCAGTACTTC; cdr3_aa: CASSGEDGYEQYF
d_call: TRBD2; v_call: TRBV29-1; cdr3_length: 12; clone_size: .; j_call: TRBJ2-7; cdr3_nt: TGCAGCGTTGAAATGGGGGGGTTGGGGCAGTACTTC; cdr3_aa: CSVEMGGLGQYF
d_call: .; v_call: TRBV9; cdr3_length: 15; clone_size: few; j_call: TRBJ2-1; cdr3_nt: TGTGCCAGCAGCGTTAGTGCCAGCTCCTACAATGAGCAGTTCTTC; cdr3_aa: CASSVSASSYNEQFF
d_call: TRBD1; v_call: TRBV2; cdr3_length: 13; clone_size: .; j_call: TRBJ2-5; cdr3_nt: TGTGCCAGCCCCCGGGACAGAGGGGAGACCCAGTACTTC; cdr3_aa: CASPRDRGETQYF
d_call: TRBD1; v_call: TRBV9; cdr3_length: 15; clone_size: once; j_call: TRBJ2-1; cdr3_nt: TGTGCCAGCAGCCAGGGACAGAGCTCCTACGATGAGCAGTTCTTC; cdr3_aa: CASSQGQSSYDEQFF
d_call: .; v_call: TRBV6-1; cdr3_length: 13; clone_size: .; j_call: TRBJ1-5; cdr3_nt: TGTGCCAGCACGCAGGGCTTAGACCAGCCCCAGCATTTT; cdr3_aa: CASTQGLDQPQHF
d_call: TRBD1; v_call: TRBV6-1; cdr3_length: 16; clone_size: .; j_call: TRBJ2-7; cdr3_nt: TGTGCCAGCAGTGAAGGATCCGGGACAGGGTTCTACGAGCAGTACTTC; cdr3_aa: CASSEGSGTGFYEQYF
d_call: .; v_call: TRBV20-1; cdr3_length: 13; clone_size: few; j_call: TRBJ1-1; cdr3_nt: TGCAGTGCCCCTACCGGGATGAACACTGAAGCTTTCTTT; cdr3_aa: CSAPTGMNTEAFF
d_call: .; v_call: TRBV12-3/TRBV12-4; cdr3_length: 14; clone_size: many; j_call: TRBJ2-7; cdr3_nt: TGTGCCAGCAGTTTAGGCGGCCTCTCCTACGAGCAGTACTTC; cdr3_aa: CASSLGGLSYEQYF
d_call: .; v_call: TRBV7-2; cdr3_length: 16; clone_size: .; j_call: TRBJ2-7; cdr3_nt: TGTGCCAGCAGATTAGTGGCAACCGCTGGGTACAATGAGCAGTACTTC; cdr3_aa: CASRLVATAGYNEQYF
d_call: .; v_call: TRBV12-5; cdr3_length: 19; clone_size: few; j_call: TRBJ2-1; cdr3_nt: TGTGCTAGTGGTTTGGTTCTGGGTCATGGGCCCCGCGCCGACAATGAGCAGTTCTTC; cdr3_aa: CASGLVLGHGPRADNEQFF
d_call: TRBD2; v_call: TRBV4-1; cdr3_length: 16; clone_size: many; j_call: TRBJ2-1; cdr3_nt: TGCGCCAGCAGCTTAGAGGCTAGCGGGAGGTACAATGAGCAGTTCTTC; cdr3_aa: CASSLEASGRYNEQFF
d_call: .; v_call: TRBV29-1; cdr3_length: 13; clone_size: .; j_call: TRBJ1-2; cdr3_nt: TGCAGCGTTGTAGAGGGGGCTAACTATGGCTACACCTTC; cdr3_aa: CSVVEGANYGYTF
d_call: .; v_call: TRBV7-9; cdr3_length: 15; clone_size: few; j_call: TRBJ1-4; cdr3_nt: TGTGCCAGCAGCCGACCGACAGCCTCAAATGAAAAACTGTTTTTT; cdr3_aa: CASSRPTASNEKLFF
d_call: .; v_call: TRBV6-1; cdr3_length: 14; clone_size: few; j_call: TRBJ2-5; cdr3_nt: TGTGCCAGCAGTGCGATCGGCGTCCCGGAGACCCAGTACTTC; cdr3_aa: CASSAIGVPETQYF
d_call: TRBD1; v_call: TRBV20-1; cdr3_length: 15; clone_size: .; j_call: TRBJ2-5; cdr3_nt: TGCAGTGCTAGGGACCCGGGACAGGGCGAAGAGACCCAGTACTTC; cdr3_aa: CSARDPGQGEETQYF
d_call: .; v_call: TRBV20-1; cdr3_length: 11; clone_size: .; j_call: TRBJ1-2; cdr3_nt: TGCAGTGCTGAGGGAGACTATGGCTACACCTTC; cdr3_aa: CSAEGDYGYTF
d_call: TRBD1; v_call: TRBV11-2; cdr3_length: 14; clone_size: .; j_call: TRBJ1-2; cdr3_nt: TGTGCCAGCAGCTTATCGGGGACAGCAGCTGGCTACACCTTC; cdr3_aa: CASSLSGTAAGYTF
d_call: .; v_call: TRBV6-5; cdr3_length: 13; clone_size: .; j_call: TRBJ1-5; cdr3_nt: TGTGCCAGCAGCAGACATGCCAATCAGCCCCAGCATTTT; cdr3_aa: CASSRHANQPQHF
d_call: .; v_call: TRBV3-1; cdr3_length: 14; clone_size: .; j_call: TRBJ1-6; cdr3_nt: TGTGCCAGCAGCCCCCGGGACACAGATTCACCCCTCCACTTT; cdr3_aa: CASSPRDTDSPLHF
d_call: .; v_call: TRBV20-1; cdr3_length: 10; clone_size: .; j_call: TRBJ2-3; cdr3_nt: TGCAGTGTCCTACAAGATACGCAGTATTTT; cdr3_aa: CSVLQDTQYF
d_call: TRBD1; v_call: TRBV2; cdr3_length: 18; clone_size: once; j_call: TRBJ1-1; cdr3_nt: TGTGCCAGCAGTGGTTTATCGGACAGGGGTTTACTTGGCGCTGAAGCTTTCTTT; cdr3_aa: CASSGLSDRGLLGAEAFF
d_call: .; v_call: TRBV9; cdr3_length: 16; clone_size: .; j_call: TRBJ2-5; cdr3_nt: TGTGCCAGCAGCGTAGGTAGTATAACATACCAAGAGACCCAGTACTTC; cdr3_aa: CASSVGSITYQETQYF
d_call: .; v_call: TRBV7-9; cdr3_length: 12; clone_size: .; j_call: TRBJ1-4; cdr3_nt: TGTTCCAGCAGCCCCTCCGATGAAAAACTGTTTTTT; cdr3_aa: CSSSPSDEKLFF
d_call: .; v_call: TRBV12-3/TRBV12-4; cdr3_length: 14; clone_size: .; j_call: TRBJ2-1; cdr3_nt: TGTGCCAGCAGTCTCACACCCCAGTACAATGAGCAGTTCTTC; cdr3_aa: CASSLTPQYNEQFF
d_call: .; v_call: TRBV5-6; cdr3_length: 14; clone_size: .; j_call: TRBJ2-5; cdr3_nt: TGTGCCAGCAGCTTAATTAGCCAGGGGGAGACCCAGTACTTC; cdr3_aa: CASSLISQGETQYF
d_call: .; v_call: TRBV18; cdr3_length: 15; clone_size: .; j_call: TRBJ2-5; cdr3_nt: TGTGCCCGCTCACCTCCGGGACTCGGTTTTGGGACCCAGTACTTC; cdr3_aa: CARSPPGLGFGTQYF
d_call: .; v_call: TRBV20-1; cdr3_length: 12; clone_size: .; j_call: TRBJ2-7; cdr3_nt: TGCAGTGCTGGGTTTTCGTGGGACGAGCAGTACTTC; cdr3_aa: CSAGFSWDEQYF
d_call: .; v_call: TRBV7-9; cdr3_length: 14; clone_size: .; j_call: TRBJ2-5; cdr3_nt: TGTGCCAGCAGCTTAGTGTCCAGGGGTAATGAGCAGTACTTC; cdr3_aa: CASSLVSRGNEQYF
d_call: TRBD2; v_call: TRBV12-3/TRBV12-4; cdr3_length: 16; clone_size: few; j_call: TRBJ2-1; cdr3_nt: TGTGCCAGCAGTTTCAGCGGGAGGGATTTCTACAATGAGCAGTTCTTC; cdr3_aa: CASSFSGRDFYNEQFF
d_call: .; v_call: TRBV4-1; cdr3_length: 17; clone_size: .; j_call: TRBJ2-7; cdr3_nt: TGCGCCAGCAGCTTAACCACTGGGACGCTCTCCTACAATGAGCAGTACTTC; cdr3_aa: CASSLTTGTLSYNEQYF
d_call: .; v_call: TRBV20-1; cdr3_length: 15; clone_size: .; j_call: TRBJ1-5; cdr3_nt: TGCAGTGCTCCTCGTGGGGGGAGTGCAGGACAGCCCCAGCATTTT; cdr3_aa: CSAPRGGSAGQPQHF
d_call: TRBD2; v_call: TRBV6-5; cdr3_length: 16; clone_size: .; j_call: TRBJ2-5; cdr3_nt: TGTGCCAGCAGTTGGGCGGGACTAGCGGGGGAAGAGACCCAGTACTTC; cdr3_aa: CASSWAGLAGEETQYF
d_call: .; v_call: TRBV10-3; cdr3_length: 15; clone_size: .; j_call: TRBJ2-1; cdr3_nt: TGTGCCATCAGTGAGCCTGCGTTAGACTACAATGAGCAGTTCTTC; cdr3_aa: CAISEPALDYNEQFF
d_call: TRBD2; v_call: TRBV20-1; cdr3_length: 18; clone_size: .; j_call: TRBJ2-3; cdr3_nt: TGCAGTGCTAGTCCCACCCTCGGGAGGGCTAGCGGACCGAGTACGCAGTATTTT; cdr3_aa: CSASPTLGRASGPSTQYF
d_call: .; v_call: TRBV20-1; cdr3_length: 14; clone_size: .; j_call: TRBJ2-1; cdr3_nt: TGCAGTGCTAGGTCAGGGGGAGGGGAATATGAGCAGTTCTTC; cdr3_aa: CSARSGGGEYEQFF
d_call: TRBD2; v_call: TRBV13; cdr3_length: 16; clone_size: .; j_call: TRBJ2-3; cdr3_nt: TGTGCCAGCAGCCTAACATTGGCGGGAGGGCCAGATACGCAGTATTTT; cdr3_aa: CASSLTLAGGPDTQYF
d_call: .; v_call: TRBV6-5; cdr3_length: 14; clone_size: .; j_call: TRBJ1-1; cdr3_nt: TGTGCCAGCAGTTACGGCCCCCCGAACACTGAAGCTTTCTTT; cdr3_aa: CASSYGPPNTEAFF
d_call: .; v_call: TRBV24-1; cdr3_length: 13; clone_size: few; j_call: TRBJ1-2; cdr3_nt: TGTGCCACCAGTGATGCGGACAGCTATGGCTACACCTTC; cdr3_aa: CATSDADSYGYTF
d_call: .; v_call: TRBV5-1; cdr3_length: 16; clone_size: few; j_call: TRBJ2-7; cdr3_nt: TGCGCCAGCAGCTTGATGCGGGGGCCTAGCTCCTACGAGCAGTACTTC; cdr3_aa: CASSLMRGPSSYEQYF
d_call: .; v_call: TRBV4-1; cdr3_length: 14; clone_size: .; j_call: TRBJ2-7; cdr3_nt: TGCGCCAGCAGCCCCGGTGCGACGACCTACGAGCAGTACTTC; cdr3_aa: CASSPGATTYEQYF
d_call: TRBD1; v_call: TRBV6-2/TRBV6-3; cdr3_length: 13; clone_size: .; j_call: TRBJ2-1; cdr3_nt: TGTGCCAGCAGGCCCGGGACAGGGGGTTGGCAGTTCTTC; cdr3_aa: CASRPGTGGWQFF
d_call: .; v_call: TRBV2; cdr3_length: 13; clone_size: few; j_call: TRBJ1-2; cdr3_nt: TGTGCCAGCAGGGACGCAGGACCATATGGCTACACCTTC; cdr3_aa: CASRDAGPYGYTF
d_call: .; v_call: TRBV5-1; cdr3_length: 16; clone_size: .; j_call: TRBJ1-1; cdr3_nt: TGCGCCAGCAGCTGGGGGTTGTCCGGGGATTCTAGTGAAGCTTTCTTT; cdr3_aa: CASSWGLSGDSSEAFF
d_call: .; v_call: TRBV20-1; cdr3_length: 15; clone_size: .; j_call: TRBJ1-1; cdr3_nt: TGCAGTGCTGGGAGGATAGCAGGATGGAACACTGAAGCTTTCTTT; cdr3_aa: CSAGRIAGWNTEAFF
d_call: .; v_call: TRBV29-1; cdr3_length: 11; clone_size: many; j_call: TRBJ2-1; cdr3_nt: TGCAGCGTTGAAAGGGCCAATGAGCAGTTCTTC; cdr3_aa: CSVERANEQFF
d_call: .; v_call: TRBV6-5; cdr3_length: 13; clone_size: few; j_call: TRBJ2-3; cdr3_nt: TGTGCCAGCAGAGGAGGGGCCACAGATACGCAGTATTTT; cdr3_aa: CASRGGATDTQYF
d_call: .; v_call: TRBV27; cdr3_length: 13; clone_size: few; j_call: TRBJ1-2; cdr3_nt: TGTGCCAGCAGTGTGAACAGAGAGTATGGCTACACCTTC; cdr3_aa: CASSVNREYGYTF
d_call: TRBD2; v_call: TRBV28; cdr3_length: 15; clone_size: once; j_call: TRBJ2-5; cdr3_nt: TGTGCCAGCAGTTTAATTAGTAGCGGGGGTGAGACCCAGTACTTC; cdr3_aa: CASSLISSGGETQYF
d_call: .; v_call: TRBV7-9; cdr3_length: 13; clone_size: .; j_call: TRBJ2-7; cdr3_nt: TGTGCCACGGGAAAAGGGATTTTCTACGAGCAGTACTTC; cdr3_aa: CATGKGIFYEQYF